Following are 15 T cell receptor beta chains from one sample sequenced in a study of blood T cell repertoires in COVID-19. TCRdb's copy holds only in-frame clones and misses some; the assay was immunoSEQ multiplex PCR. The data show some 320,000 clones, more than 85% seen once. Sequenced: PBMCs or T cells enriched from blood (not recorded which). The receptors stem from a woman aged 25 to 39 who had been exposed to COVID-19.

This sequence joins TRBV10-3 and TRBJ2-3, with TRBD2 matching 13 bases. CDR3 size: 19 residues. The J segment lost 5 bases and the V segment lost 7 bases, leaving 18 bases of the junction unmatched. Germline V gene data show CDR1 as ENHRY and CDR2 as SYGVKD. The CDR3 DNA reads TGTGCCATCACAAGGCGACTAGCGGGGGGCCCCACCTCCGGAGATACGCAGTATTTT. Amino acid sequence: CAITRRLAGGPTSGDTQYF.

The chain couples TRBV27 to TRBJ1-3; D is possibly TRBD1 (6 bases). CDR1 is MNHEY, CDR2 SMNVEV, per germline (reference sequence). V was pared by 3 bases and J by 8 bases, with 14 bases between. The CDR3 sequence is 14 residues long. For the CDR3, the DNA is TGTGCCAGCAGTTTTGCAGGAGAGGGGGACACCATATATTTT. Its translation is CASSFAGEGDTIYF.

The CDR3 is CASSPGRGASEKLFF. Here the CDR3 DNA reads TGCGCCAGCAGCCCCGGACGGGGAGCGTCCGAAAAACTGTTTTTT. This sequence joins TRBV4-3 and TRBJ1-4; no reliable D call. The germline CDR1 and CDR2 sequences are LGHNA and YSLEER. The CDR3 totals 15 residues. Deletions cut 4 bases from V and 8 bases from J, with 17 bases between.

The chain combines TRBV28 with TRBJ2-5; 10 positions agree with TRBD2. Germline-derived CDR1 and CDR2 are MDHEN and SYDVKM. CDR3 length equals 17 residues. Germline trimming cut 3 bases from V and 4 bases from J; bases unmatched to any gene: 11. CDR3 in amino acids: CASSLASGGAFGETQYF. The CDR3 DNA follows: TGTGCCAGCAGTTTGGCGAGCGGGGGGGCTTTCGGAGAGACCCAGTACTTC.

The chain combines TRBV7-9 with TRBJ1-2; D ambiguous. The CDR3 is 11 amino acids. Per the germline V gene, CDR1 is SEHNR and CDR2 is FQNEAQ (reference sequence). Trimming stripped 4 bases from V and 4 bases from J, with 4 bases between. CDR3 in amino acids: CASSWAYGYTF. The DNA for the CDR3 is TGTGCCAGCAGCTGGGCCTATGGCTACACCTTC.

This rearrangement joins TRBV6-5 to TRBJ1-1; TRBD1 might be the D (6 bases). The V gene's germline CDR1 is MNHEY and CDR2 SVGAGI. V was pared by 7 bases and J by 4 bases, with 13 bases between. The CDR3 sequence is 13 residues long. The CDR3 DNA sequence: TGTGCCAGCACCCCAGGGGAGAGCACTGAAGCTTTCTTT. Translation: CASTPGESTEAFF.

This chain joins TRBV27 and TRBJ2-7; 8 nucleotides agree with TRBD1. Trimming cost V 3 bases and J 2 bases; bases outside gene matches: 3. Germline CDR1 and CDR2: MNHEY and SMNVEV (reference sequence). CDR3 size: 14 residues. The CDR3 DNA is TGTGCCAGCAGTTTTGGGACAGGCCCCTACGAGCAGTACTTC. Protein: CASSFGTGPYEQYF.

The chain carries TRBV7-8 and TRBJ1-1, with a weak D call TRBD1 (6 bases). Germline V gene data show CDR1 as SGHVS and CDR2 as FQNEAQ. This CDR3 is 15 amino acids long. Trimming cost V 5 bases and J 1 base, with 14 bases left between them. The CDR3 is CASSAGTSANTEAFF. The CDR3 nucleotides read TGTGCCAGCAGCGCCGGGACATCGGCGAACACTGAAGCTTTCTTT.

The chain has TRBV3-1 (or the pseudogene TRBV3-2) and TRBJ2-1, with 9 bases matching TRBD2. Looked up from germline, CDR1 is LGHDT and CDR2 is YNNKEL (reference sequence). Trimming removed 1 base from V and 2 bases from J; junction bases left unmatched: 0. The CDR3 loop spans 15 amino acids. The CDR3 nucleotides read TGTGCCAGCAGCCAAGGACTAGCGGCCTACAATGAGCAGTTCTTC. It is translated as CASSQGLAAYNEQFF.

The chain combines TRBV19 with TRBJ2-3, with D tentatively TRBD1 (5 bases). The V and J ends lost 5 bases and 3 bases respectively, with 9 bases between them. The CDR3 runs 13 residues. Germline V gene lookup returns CDR1 LNHDA and CDR2 SQIVND (reference sequence). CDR3 residues: CASSFQGTDTQYF. DNA for the CDR3: TGTGCCAGTAGTTTCCAGGGTACAGATACGCAGTATTTT.

The chain has TRBV5-1 and TRBJ2-1; D is unclear. Trimming left V 3 bases short and J 6 bases short, with 16 bases between. From germline, CDR1 is SGHRS and CDR2 YFSETQ. The length of the CDR3 is 15 residues. CDR3 loop: CASSSGPPVGNEQFF. The CDR3 DNA reads TGCGCCAGCAGCTCTGGTCCGCCGGTCGGCAATGAGCAGTTCTTC.

This clone was detected only once. The rearrangement uses TRBV27 and TRBJ1-2; weak D call: TRBD1 (6 bases). CDR3 length equals 17 residues. V gave up 3 bases and J gave up 5 bases, with 22 bases separating them. The germline CDR1 and CDR2 sequences are MNHEY and SMNVEV (reference sequence). The CDR3 sequence: CASSFWGGAGRGYGYTF. As DNA, the CDR3 is TGTGCCAGCAGTTTCTGGGGGGGGGCAGGGAGAGGGTATGGCTACACCTTC.

The chain combines TRBV5-5 with TRBJ2-2, with unresolved D. The CDR3 length is 16 residues. V lost 4 bases to trimming and J lost 6 bases, with 19 bases between them. CDR1 is SGHKS, CDR2 YYEKEE, per germline (reference sequence). The CDR3 nucleotides are TGTGCCAGCAGCGTAGCTTCGCATGGAATTTCCGGGGAGCTGTTTTTT. This translates into CASSVASHGISGELFF.

CDR3 nucleotides: TGTGCTAGTGGTCCCCGCGGACTGACTAGCACAGATACGCAGTATTTT. Protein: CASGPRGLTSTDTQYF. This chain uses TRBV12-5 with TRBJ2-3; weak D call: TRBD2 (5 bases). V was clipped by 5 bases and J by 0 bases, with 15 bases between them. Per germline, CDR1 LGHNT and CDR2 FRNRAP. The CDR3 spans 16 residues.

With respect to this clone: Other DNA sequences of this sample code for an identical CDR3. For the CDR3, the DNA is TGCAGCGTGAGGACAGGGGCCTACGAGCAGTACTTC. It translates to CSVRTGAYEQYF. The V and J genes are TRBV29-1 and TRBJ2-7, with TRBD1 matching over 9 bases. V shed 6 bases, J shed 2 bases, and the junction held 2 bases outside the gene matches. The CDR3 contains 12 residues. Germline V gene lookup returns CDR1 SQVTM and CDR2 ANQGSEA.